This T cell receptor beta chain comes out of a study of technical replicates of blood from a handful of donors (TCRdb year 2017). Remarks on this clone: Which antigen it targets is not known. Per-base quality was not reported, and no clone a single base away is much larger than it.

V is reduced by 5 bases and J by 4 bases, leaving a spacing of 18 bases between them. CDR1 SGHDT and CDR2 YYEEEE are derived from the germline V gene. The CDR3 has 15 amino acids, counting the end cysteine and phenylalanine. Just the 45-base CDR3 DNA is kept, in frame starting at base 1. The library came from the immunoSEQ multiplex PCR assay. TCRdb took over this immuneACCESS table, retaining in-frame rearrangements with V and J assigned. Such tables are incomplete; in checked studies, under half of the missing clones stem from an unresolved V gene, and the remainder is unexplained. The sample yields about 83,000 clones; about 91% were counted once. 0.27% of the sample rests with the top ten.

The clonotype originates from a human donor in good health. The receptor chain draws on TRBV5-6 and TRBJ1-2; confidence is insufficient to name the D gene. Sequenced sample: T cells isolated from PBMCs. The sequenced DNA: TGTGCCAGCAGGTCCCAGATGGTGGGCCGCTATGGCTACACCTTC. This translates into CASRSQMVGRYGYTF.